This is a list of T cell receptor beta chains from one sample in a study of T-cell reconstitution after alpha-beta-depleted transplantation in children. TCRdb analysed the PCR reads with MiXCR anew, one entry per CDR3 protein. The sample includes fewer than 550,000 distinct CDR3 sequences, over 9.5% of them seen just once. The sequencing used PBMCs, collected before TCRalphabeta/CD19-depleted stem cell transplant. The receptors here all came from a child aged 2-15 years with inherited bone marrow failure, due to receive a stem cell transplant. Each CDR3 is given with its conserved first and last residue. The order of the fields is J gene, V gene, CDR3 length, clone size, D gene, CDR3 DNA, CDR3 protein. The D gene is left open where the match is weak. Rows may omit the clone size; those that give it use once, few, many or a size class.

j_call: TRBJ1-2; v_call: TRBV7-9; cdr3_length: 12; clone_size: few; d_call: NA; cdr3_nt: TGTGCCAGCAGCTTACTGCGCTATGGCTACACCTTC; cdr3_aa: CASSLLRYGYTF
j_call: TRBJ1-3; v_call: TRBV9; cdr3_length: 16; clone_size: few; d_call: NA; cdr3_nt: TGTGCCAGCAGCCCACAGACACCGAGCTCTGGAAACACCATATATTTT; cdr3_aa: CASSPQTPSSGNTIYF
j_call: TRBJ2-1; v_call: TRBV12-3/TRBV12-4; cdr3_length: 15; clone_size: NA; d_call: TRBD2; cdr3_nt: TGTGCCAGCAGCCTTTCTTGGGGGACTAGCAATGAGCAGTTCTTC; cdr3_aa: CASSLSWGTSNEQFF
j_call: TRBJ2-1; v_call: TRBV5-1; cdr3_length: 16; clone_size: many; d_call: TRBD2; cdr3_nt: TGCGCCAGCAGCATCAGGGCGCGGGAGGAGTACAATGAGCAGTTCTTC; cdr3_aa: CASSIRAREEYNEQFF
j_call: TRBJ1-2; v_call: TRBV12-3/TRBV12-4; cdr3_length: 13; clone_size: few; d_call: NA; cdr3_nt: TGTGCCAGCAGTTACAAAAATAACTATGGCTACACCTTC; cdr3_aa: CASSYKNNYGYTF
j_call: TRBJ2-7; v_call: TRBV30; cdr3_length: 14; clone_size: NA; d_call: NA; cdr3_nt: TGTGCCTGGAGTGTAACGGTGAGCGTCTACGAGCATTACTTC; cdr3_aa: CAWSVTVSVYEHYF
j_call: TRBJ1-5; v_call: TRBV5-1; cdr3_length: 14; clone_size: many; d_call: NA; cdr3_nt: TGCGCCAGCAGCTTCGGGCCAGCGAATCAGCCCCAGCATTTT; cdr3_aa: CASSFGPANQPQHF
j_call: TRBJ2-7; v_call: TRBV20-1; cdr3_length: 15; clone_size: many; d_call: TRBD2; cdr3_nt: TGCAGCGCCCAGTCCCCGACTAGCGGGAGGGTCGAGCAGTACTTC; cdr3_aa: CSAQSPTSGRVEQYF
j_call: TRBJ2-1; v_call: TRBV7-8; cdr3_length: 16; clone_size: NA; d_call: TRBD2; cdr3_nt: TGTGCCAGCAGCTTAGAGGTAGCGGGTAATTACAATGAGCAGTTCTTC; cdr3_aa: CASSLEVAGNYNEQFF
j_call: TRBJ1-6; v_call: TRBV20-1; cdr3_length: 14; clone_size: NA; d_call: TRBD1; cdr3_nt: TGCAGTGCGAGTCCCGGGACAGGGGCCTCACCCCTCCACTTT; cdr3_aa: CSASPGTGASPLHF
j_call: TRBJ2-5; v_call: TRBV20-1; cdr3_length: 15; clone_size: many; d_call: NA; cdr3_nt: TGCAGTGCTAGAGATCGAATGGTTATCCAAGAGACCCAGTACTTC; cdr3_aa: CSARDRMVIQETQYF
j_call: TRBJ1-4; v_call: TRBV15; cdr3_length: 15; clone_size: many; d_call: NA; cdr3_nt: TGTGCCACCAGCAGAGAGGACAACCGTAATGAAAAACTGTTTTTT; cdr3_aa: CATSREDNRNEKLFF
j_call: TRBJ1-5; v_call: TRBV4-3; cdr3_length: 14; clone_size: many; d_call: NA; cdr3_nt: TGCGCCAGCAGCCAAGATACACGCAATCAGCCCCAGCATTTT; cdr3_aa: CASSQDTRNQPQHF
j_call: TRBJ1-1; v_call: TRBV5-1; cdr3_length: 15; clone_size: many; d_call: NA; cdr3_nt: TGCGCCAGCAGCTTGGGCCCAGGAGGGAACACTGAAGCTTTCTTT; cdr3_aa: CASSLGPGGNTEAFF
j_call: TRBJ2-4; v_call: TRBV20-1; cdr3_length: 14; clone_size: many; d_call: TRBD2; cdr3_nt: TGCAGTATATCGGGAGGGGGGACCAAAAACATTCAGTACTTC; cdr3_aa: CSISGGGTKNIQYF
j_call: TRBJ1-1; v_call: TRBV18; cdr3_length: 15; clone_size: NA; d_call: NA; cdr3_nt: TGTGCCAGCTCACCAAGGCGGGGGCAGGACACTGAAGCTTTCTTT; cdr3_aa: CASSPRRGQDTEAFF
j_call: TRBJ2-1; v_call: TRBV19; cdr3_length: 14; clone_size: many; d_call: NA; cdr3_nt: TGTGCCAGCAGCAGGACGGTACCCTACAATGAGCAGTTCTTC; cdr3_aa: CASSRTVPYNEQFF
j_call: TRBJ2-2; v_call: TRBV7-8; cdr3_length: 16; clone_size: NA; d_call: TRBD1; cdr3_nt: TGTGCCAGCAGCCGATGGGGGACAGGGGGCACCGGGGACCTGTTTTTT; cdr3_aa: CASSRWGTGGTGDLFF
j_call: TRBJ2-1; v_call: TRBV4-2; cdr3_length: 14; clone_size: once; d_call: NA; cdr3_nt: TGTGCCAGCAGCCAAGACCCGACTCCCAATGAGCAGTTCTTC; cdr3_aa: CASSQDPTPNEQFF
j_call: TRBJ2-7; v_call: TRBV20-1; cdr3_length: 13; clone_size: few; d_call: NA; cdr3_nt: TGCAGTGCTAGCGGCGGAATAACCTACGAGCAGTACTTC; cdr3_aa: CSASGGITYEQYF
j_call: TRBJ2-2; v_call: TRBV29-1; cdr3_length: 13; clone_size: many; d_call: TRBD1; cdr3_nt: TGCAGCGGGCTGACAGGGGCCACCGGGGAGCTGTTTTTT; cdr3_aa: CSGLTGATGELFF
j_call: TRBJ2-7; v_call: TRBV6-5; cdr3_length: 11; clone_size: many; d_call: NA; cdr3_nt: TGTGCCAGCTTCTCGCCCTACGAGCAGTACTTC; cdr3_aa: CASFSPYEQYF
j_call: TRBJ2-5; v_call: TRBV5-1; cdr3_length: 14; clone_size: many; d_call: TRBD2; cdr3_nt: TGCGCCAGCAGCTTGACTAGCGCCCAAGAGACCCAGTACTTC; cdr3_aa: CASSLTSAQETQYF
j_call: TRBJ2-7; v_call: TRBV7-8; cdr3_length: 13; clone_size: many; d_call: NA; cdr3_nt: TGTGCCAGCAGCCCACCTGAAGTCTACGAGCAGTACTTC; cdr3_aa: CASSPPEVYEQYF
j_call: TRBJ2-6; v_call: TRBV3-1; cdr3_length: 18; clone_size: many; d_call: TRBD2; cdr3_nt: TGTGCCAGCAGCCTCATCCTAGCGGGAGGCAAGGGGGCCAACGTCCTGACTTTC; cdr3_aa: CASSLILAGGKGANVLTF
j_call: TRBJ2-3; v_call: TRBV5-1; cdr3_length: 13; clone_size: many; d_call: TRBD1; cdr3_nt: TGCGCCAGCAGCTTCGGACAGGCAGATACGCAGTATTTT; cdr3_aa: CASSFGQADTQYF
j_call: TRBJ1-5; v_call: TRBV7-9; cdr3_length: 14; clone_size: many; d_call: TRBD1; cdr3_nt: TGTGCCAGCAGCTTCGGACAGGGGAGTCAGCCCCAGCATTTT; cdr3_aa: CASSFGQGSQPQHF
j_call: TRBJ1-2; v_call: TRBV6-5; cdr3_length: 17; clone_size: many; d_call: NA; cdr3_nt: TGTGCCAGCAGTAACATAGAAACACCTATTTTGGGCTATGGCTACACCTTC; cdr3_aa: CASSNIETPILGYGYTF
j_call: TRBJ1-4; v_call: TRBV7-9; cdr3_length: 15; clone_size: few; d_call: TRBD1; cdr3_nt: TGTGCCAGCAGCTATAAAGACAGGGGGGAGGAAAAACTGTTTTTT; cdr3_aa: CASSYKDRGEEKLFF
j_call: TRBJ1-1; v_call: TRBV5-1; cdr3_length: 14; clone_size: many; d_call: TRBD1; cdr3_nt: TGCGCCAGCAGCCGGGGACAGGCGTCCGCTGAAGCTTTCTTT; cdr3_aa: CASSRGQASAEAFF
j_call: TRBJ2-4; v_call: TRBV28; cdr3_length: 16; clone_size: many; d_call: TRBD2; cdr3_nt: TGTGCCAGCAGTGGACTAGCGGGGCGAGTCAGAAACATTCAGTACTTC; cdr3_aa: CASSGLAGRVRNIQYF
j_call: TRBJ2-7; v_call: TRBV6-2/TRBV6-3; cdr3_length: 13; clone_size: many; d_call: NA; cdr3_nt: TGTGCCAGCACTATGAGGGGCCTCTACGAGCAGTACTTC; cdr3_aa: CASTMRGLYEQYF
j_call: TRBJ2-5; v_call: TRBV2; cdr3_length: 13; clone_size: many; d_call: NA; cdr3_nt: TGTGCCAGCAGTGAGCAGGGCGGGGAGACCCAGTACTTC; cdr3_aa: CASSEQGGETQYF
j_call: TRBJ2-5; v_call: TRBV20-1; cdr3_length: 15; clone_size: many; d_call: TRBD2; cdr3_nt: TGCAGTGCTAGAACGGCGGGAGGGATCGCAGAGACCCAGTACTTC; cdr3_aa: CSARTAGGIAETQYF
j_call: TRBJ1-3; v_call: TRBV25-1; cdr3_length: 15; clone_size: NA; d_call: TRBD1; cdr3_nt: TGTGCCAGCAGTGAACGAACAGGGGGCTGGGACACCATATATTTT; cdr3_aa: CASSERTGGWDTIYF
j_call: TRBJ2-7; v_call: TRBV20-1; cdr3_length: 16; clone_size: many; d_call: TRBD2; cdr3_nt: TGCAGTGTAACCCCCCCGGGGACTAGGAGCTCCTACGAGCAGTACTTC; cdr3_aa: CSVTPPGTRSSYEQYF
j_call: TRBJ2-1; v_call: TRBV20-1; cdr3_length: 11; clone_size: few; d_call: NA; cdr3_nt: TGCAGTGCTCAAACAGCCAATGAGCAGTTCTTC; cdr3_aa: CSAQTANEQFF
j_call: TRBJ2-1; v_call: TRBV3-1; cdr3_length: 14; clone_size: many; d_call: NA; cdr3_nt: TGTGCCAGCAGGGGCGTCAACTCCTACAATGAGCAGTTCTTC; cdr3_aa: CASRGVNSYNEQFF